A single sample is the source of the 27 T cell receptor beta chains below, sequenced in a study of shared clonotypes between healthy human individuals. The assay was immunoSEQ multiplex PCR, and TCRdb's table has in-frame clones only and misses some. Of 2 million to 2.5 million clones listed, over 85% are singletons. Material for sequencing was naive CD4+ T cells from PBMCs. Documented subset: CD45RA+ positively selected. Every receptor here comes from a man between 18 and 35 years old in good health. Some clones in this sample may be carry-over from other donors' samples.

The rearrangement joins TRBV27 to TRBJ2-5, with a weak D call TRBD2 (6 bases). The CDR3 spans 14 residues. With 1 base removed from V and 5 bases from J, the gap between germline ends came to 11 bases. CDR1 is MNHEY and CDR2 is SMNVEV in the germline V gene (reference sequence). In nucleotides, the CDR3 is TGTGCCAGCAGTTTATACGGGAGTACGGAGACCCAGTACTTC. Translating gives CASSLYGSTETQYF.

Comment on this clone: Other DNA sequences in this specimen translate into the identical CDR3. This sequence joins TRBV28 and TRBJ2-7; D remains ambiguous. CDR3 length equals 12 residues. The germline V gene encodes CDR1 MDHEN and CDR2 SYDVKM. The germline V and J ends were trimmed by 3 bases and 4 bases, with 7 bases remaining between them. The CDR3 coding sequence is TGTGCCAGCAGTTTTCCTTTATACGAGCAGTACTTC. As protein: CASSFPLYEQYF.

This chain connects TRBV7-3 to TRBJ1-3; possibly TRBD1 for D (5 bases). Trimming cost V 3 bases and J 0 bases, with 6 bases left between them. The CDR3 contains 14 residues. Germline assignment: CDR1 SGHTA and CDR2 FQGTGA. The CDR3 reads CASSLDNSGNTIYF. The CDR3 DNA follows: TGTGCCAGCAGCTTGGACAACTCTGGAAACACCATATATTTT. Looking up the rest from reference TRBV7-3 and TRBJ1-3 gives the full variable domain: GAGVSQTPSNKVTEKGKYVELRCDPISGHTALYWYRQSLGQGPEFLIYFQGTGAADDSGLPNDRFFAVRPEGSVSTLKIQRTERGDSAVYLCASSLDNSGNTIYFGEGSWLTVV.

This clone showed up just a few times. This chain links TRBV2 with TRBJ1-5; weak D call: TRBD1 (5 bases). The CDR3 has 13 amino acids. Trimming took 8 bases from V and 7 from J, leaving 15 bases between them. From germline, CDR1 is SNHLY and CDR2 FYNNEI. CDR3 nucleotides: TGTGCCAGCGGCCCGGAGAGGGACCAGCCCCAGCATTTT. Translating gives CASGPERDQPQHF.

This clone was found once. The sample has other DNA sequences that encode this CDR3 too. V usage is TRBV28 and J usage is TRBJ1-2; no clear D gene. The germline V gene has CDR1 MDHEN and CDR2 SYDVKM. The CDR3 covers 12 residues. The V end was cut by 8 bases, the J end by 0 bases, with 7 bases between. The CDR3 DNA follows: TGTGCCAGCCGGACCTCTAACTATGGCTACACCTTC. This sequence encodes CASRTSNYGYTF.

The chain is built from TRBV28 and TRBJ1-2; 7 positions agree with TRBD1. Germline loops: CDR1 MDHEN, CDR2 SYDVKM. Trimming took 3 bases from V and 3 from J; bases not matched to a gene: 4. The CDR3 covers 14 residues. The CDR3 sequence: CASSLTGWDYGYTF. CDR3 nucleotides: TGTGCCAGCAGTTTGACAGGGTGGGACTATGGCTACACCTTC.

This chain joins TRBV5-1 and TRBJ1-1, with TRBD1 as a possible D gene (6 bases). The CDR3 covers 15 residues. In germline, CDR1 is SGHRS, CDR2 YFSETQ. V dropped 1 base and J dropped 3 bases, with 13 bases sitting between them. The DNA for the CDR3 is TGCGCCAGCAGCTTGTTGGGGGCGCGGGACACTGAAGCTTTCTTT. This translates into CASSLLGARDTEAFF.

CDR3 DNA sequence: TGTGCCAGCAACAGACAGGGGGCTAGTACCGGGGAGCTGTTTTTT. Residues: CASNRQGASTGELFF. The chain joins TRBV7-8 to TRBJ2-2; 10 bases align to TRBD1. This CDR3 spans 15 amino acids. The germline gives CDR1 SGHVS, CDR2 FQNEAQ. V shed 7 bases, J shed 5 bases, and the junction held 7 bases outside the gene matches.

The chain employs TRBV2 and TRBJ2-3; D is unclear. V lost 6 bases and J 4 bases, leaving 14 bases between the germline ends. Germline values: CDR1 SNHLY, CDR2 FYNNEI. This CDR3 comprises 14 residues. The CDR3 loop reads CASRALTYPDTQYF. In DNA, the CDR3 is TGTGCCAGCAGGGCCCTGACCTACCCAGATACGCAGTATTTT.

The chain has TRBV28 and TRBJ1-5; tentatively, D is TRBD1 (5 bases). Per the germline V gene, CDR1 is MDHEN and CDR2 is SYDVKM. The CDR3 is made up of 15 amino acids. The V gene lost 7 bases and the J gene lost 4 bases, with 17 bases spanning the gap. The DNA of the CDR3 is TGTGCCAGCAATCCCAGTGGGGGGATAAATCAGCCCCAGCATTTT. It specifies CASNPSGGINQPQHF. Drawing the rest from reference TRBV28 and TRBJ1-5, the complete variable domain is DVKVTQSSRYLVKRTGEKVFLECVQDMDHENMFWYRQDPGLGLRLIYFSYDVKMKEKGDIPEGYSVSREKKERFSLILESASTNQTSMYLCASNPSGGINQPQHFGDGTRLSIL.

The V gene is TRBV9, the J gene TRBJ1-5; 9 bases agree with TRBD1. V was clipped by 3 bases and J by 7 bases; unmatched bases: 8. Germline CDR1 SGDLS, CDR2 YYNGEE. CDR3 length: 15 amino acids. CDR3 amino acids: CASSAGTGWEQPQHF. As DNA, the CDR3 is TGTGCCAGCAGCGCTGGGACAGGGTGGGAACAGCCCCAGCATTTT.

This sequence joins TRBV7-3 and TRBJ2-3; TRBD2 agrees at 11 bases. The J segment lost 5 bases and the V segment lost 3 bases, leaving 7 bases of the junction unmatched. CDR1 and CDR2 from the germline V gene are SGHTA and FQGTGA. The CDR3 runs to 16 residues. CDR3 sequence reads: CASSFGLAGGIDTQYF. The CDR3 DNA reads as TGTGCCAGCAGCTTCGGTCTAGCGGGAGGAATAGATACGCAGTATTTT.

The chain is built from TRBV2 and TRBJ1-3; D not resolved. The CDR3 covers 14 residues. CDR1 is SNHLY and CDR2 is FYNNEI in the germline V gene. V lost 6 bases to trimming and J lost 0 bases, with 9 bases between them. This chain's CDR3 is CASRRESSGNTIYF. The CDR3 DNA follows: TGTGCCAGCAGAAGAGAGAGCTCTGGAAACACCATATATTTT.

The chain employs TRBV28 and TRBJ1-5, with D uncertain. The CDR3 loop spans 16 amino acids. The V end was cut by 7 bases, the J end by 0 bases, with 16 bases between. The germline V gene encodes CDR1 MDHEN and CDR2 SYDVKM. CDR3 sequence (DNA): TGTGCCAGCACCCCATTAACAGACTATAGCAATCAGCCCCAGCATTTT. This sequence encodes CASTPLTDYSNQPQHF.

Note on this clone: Other DNA sequences in this sample translate to the same CDR3. The chain recombines TRBV6-5 with TRBJ2-7, with no clear D. The germline CDR1 and CDR2 sequences are MNHEY and SVGAGI. This CDR3 comprises 11 residues. Trimming removed 6 bases at V and 7 bases at J, with 10 bases between. In nucleotides, the CDR3 is TGTGCCAGCAGCGACCTGGGGGAGCAGTACTTC. This gives the protein CASSDLGEQYF.

J is TRBJ2-1 and V is TRBV6-6, with a tentative D call TRBD1 (5 bases). This CDR3 is built from 13 residues. Germline values: CDR1 MNHNY, CDR2 SVGAGI (reference sequence). With 2 bases removed from V and 12 bases from J, the gap between germline ends came to 14 bases. CDR3 sequence: CASSYGALNRQFF. The CDR3 region has the DNA TGTGCCAGCAGTTACGGGGCCCTGAATAGGCAGTTCTTC.

This sequence joins TRBV9 and TRBJ2-7; TRBD2 aligns across 12 bases. There are 15 residues in the CDR3. In germline, CDR1 is SGDLS, CDR2 YYNGEE. V lost 3 bases, J lost 5 bases, and 6 bases stayed unmatched. For the CDR3, the DNA is TGTGCCAGCAGCGCTAGACTAGCGGGAGTCGACGAGCAGTACTTC. It codes for CASSARLAGVDEQYF.

In its sample, this clone was seen a few times. The rearrangement joins TRBV4-2 to TRBJ2-6, with a possible D match to TRBD1 (6 bases). This CDR3 spans 18 amino acids. Trimming removed 0 bases at V and 0 bases at J, with 12 bases between. Germline CDR1 is LGHNA and CDR2 is YNFKEQ. The CDR3 protein is CASSQEPGVSSGANVLTF. In DNA, the CDR3 is TGTGCCAGCAGCCAAGAGCCAGGGGTTAGCTCTGGGGCCAACGTCCTGACTTTC.

About this clone: Within the sample, other DNA sequences also encode this same CDR3. The genes are TRBV28 and TRBJ2-4; possible D gene TRBD2, 5 bases. The CDR3 extends over 14 amino acids. V was shortened by 5 bases and J by 0 bases, with 8 bases between the two germline ends. CDR1 and CDR2 (germline): MDHEN, SYDVKM. The DNA for the CDR3 is TGTGCCAGCAGTCCAGGAGGAGCCAAAAACATTCAGTACTTC. Its translation is CASSPGGAKNIQYF.

The chain uses TRBV7-6 and TRBJ1-1, with D possibly TRBD1 on 6 matching bases. Trimming took 5 bases from V and 5 from J, leaving 21 bases between them. This CDR3 contains 16 residues. Germline assignment: CDR1 SGHVS and CDR2 FNYEAQ. The DNA for the CDR3 is TGTGCCAGCAGCGCCCGACAGGCTCCCCGATGGACTGAAGCTTTCTTT. Its protein is CASSARQAPRWTEAFF. Full variable domain (outside the CDR3, taken from reference TRBV7-6 and TRBJ1-1): GAGVSQSPRYKVTKRGQDVALRCDPISGHVSLYWYRQALGQGPEFLTYFNYEAQQDKSGLPNDRFSAERPEGSISTLTIQRTEQRDSAMYRCASSARQAPRWTEAFFGQGTRLTVV.

The chain couples TRBV5-1 to TRBJ2-1, with 12 bases identical to TRBD2. With 3 bases clipped from V and 6 bases from J, the junction kept 4 bases outside the gene matches. Germline CDR1 is SGHRS and CDR2 is YFSETQ. This CDR3 has 15 amino acids. The CDR3: CASSSILAGGNEQFF. Here the CDR3 DNA reads TGCGCCAGCAGCTCTATACTAGCGGGAGGCAATGAGCAGTTCTTC.

This clone was recorded only once. V and J are TRBV28 and TRBJ2-5; a possible D gene is TRBD2 (6 bases). The CDR3 extends over 14 amino acids. V lost 6 bases to trimming and J lost 2 bases, with 13 bases between them. CDR1 and CDR2 from the germline V gene are MDHEN and SYDVKM. Here the CDR3 DNA reads TGTGCCAGCAGCACCAGCGGGTCTCAAGAGACCCAGTACTTC. This sequence encodes CASSTSGSQETQYF.

V is TRBV30 and J is TRBJ2-7; 9 nucleotides match TRBD2. J was trimmed by 3 bases and V by 0 bases; bases with no gene match: 0. This CDR3 is built from 13 residues. CDR1 and CDR2 (germline): GTSNPN, SVGIG (reference sequence). CDR3 DNA: TGTGCCTGGAGTGTAGCGGGAGGCTACGAGCAGTACTTC. Protein: CAWSVAGGYEQYF.

This chain's CDR3 is CSVCRGKTDTQYF. The CDR3 region has the DNA TGCAGCGTCTGTAGGGGAAAGACAGATACGCAGTATTTT. The rearrangement joins TRBV29-1 to TRBJ2-3; tentative D call: TRBD1 (5 bases). V was clipped by 6 bases and J by 3 bases, with 13 bases between them. From germline, CDR1 is SQVTM and CDR2 ANQGSEA. CDR3 length: 13 residues.

This chain links TRBV5-1 with TRBJ2-6; 10 nucleotides line up with TRBD1. J gave up 0 bases and V 3 bases, and 9 bases lay outside the gene matches. The V gene's germline CDR1 is SGHRS and CDR2 YFSETQ. This CDR3 has 19 amino acids. The CDR3 loop reads CASSYLDRGGSSGANVLTF. The CDR3 DNA follows: TGCGCCAGCAGCTACCTGGACAGGGGGGGTTCCTCTGGGGCCAACGTCCTGACTTTC. The entire variable domain, with the rest obtained from reference TRBV5-1 and TRBJ2-6, is as follows: KAGVTQTPRYLIKTRGQQVTLSCSPISGHRSVSWYQQTPGQGLQFLFEYFSETQRNKGNFPGRFSGRQFSNSRSEMNVSTLELGDSALYLCASSYLDRGGSSGANVLTFGAGSRLTVL.

Concerning this clone: Distinct nucleotide sequences in the sample also encode this CDR3. The CDR3 spells CASSQDLGDQPQHF. For the CDR3, the DNA is TGCGCCAGCAGCCAAGATCTCGGGGATCAGCCCCAGCATTTT. The chain is built from TRBV4-3 and TRBJ1-5; D gene uncertain. CDR1 is LGHNA and CDR2 is YSLEER in the germline V gene. Trimming removed 0 bases from V and 5 bases from J, with 8 bases in between. CDR3 size: 14 residues.

This clone was observed a few times. CDR3 sequence reads: CASSLGHVYTEAFF. DNA for the CDR3: TGCGCCAGCAGCTTGGGCCACGTCTACACTGAAGCTTTCTTT. The chain joins TRBV5-1 to TRBJ1-1; no clear D. Looked up from germline, CDR1 is SGHRS and CDR2 is YFSETQ. The ends were cut back, 0 bases at V and 3 bases at J, with 9 bases in the middle. The CDR3 has 14 residues.